This T cell receptor (beta chain) was captured by sequencing in a study of vaccination and CD4 T cells after COVID-19. Turning to the study itself: Post-COVID samples had a sampling time that fell a median around 100 days after diagnosis (range 35 to 161).

Time point noted: late sampling 161 to 241 days after vaccination in a few convalescent patients. Treatment noted: roughly 10-day PBMC culture with coronavirus spike peptide pools or control peptides (ViraFEST assay). Both day 3 and day 7 involved replacing half of the medium with fresh IL-2 medium. The Oncomine TCR Beta short-read assay sequenced DNA from cultured CD4+ T cells. Each CDR3 protein gets one entry after TCRdb re-called the PCR reads with MiXCR. This sample has approximately 24,000 distinct CDR3 sequences, with 28% found just once. Notes on this clonotype: Its antigen is currently unknown.

CDR1 is MNHEY and CDR2 is SVGAGI in the germline V gene. This CDR3 contains 18 residues. The V gene end was trimmed by 2 bases and the J gene end by 6 bases; junction bases not matched to a gene: 13. This specimen was CD4+ T cells from blood, cultured in vitro, taken about 7 months after SARS-CoV-2 vaccination. J is TRBJ2-3 and V is TRBV6-5; 11 bases are shared with TRBD2. The receptor was isolated from a human donor who had recovered from COVID-19. In DNA, the CDR3 is TGTGCCAGCAGTTACCGACCCCTACTAGCGGGAGTGGCGGATACGCAGTATTTT. It translates to CASSYRPLLAGVADTQYF.